This entry lists 16 T cell receptor beta chains sequenced from one sample in a study of blood T cell repertoires in COVID-19. Clones were read by immunoSEQ multiplex PCR, and TCRdb kept only the in-frame ones, dropping some. The sample has roughly 200,000 clones, 84% seen once. Material for sequencing was peripheral blood. The receptor set was obtained from a woman older than 75 with COVID-19, enrolled during active disease.

The chain recombines TRBV7-2 with TRBJ1-4; D uncertain. V was trimmed by 3 bases and J by 2 bases, leaving 10 bases between them. Germline values: CDR1 SGHTA, CDR2 FQGNSA. This CDR3 is 15 amino acids long. CDR3 sequence: CASSFFSGTNEKLFF. Here the CDR3 DNA reads TGTGCCAGCAGCTTTTTCAGCGGGACTAATGAAAAACTGTTTTTT.

The V gene is TRBV7-9, the J gene TRBJ1-5; no definite D call. From germline, CDR1 is SEHNR and CDR2 FQNEAQ (reference sequence). The CDR3 runs 13 residues. V shed 0 bases and J shed 6 bases, with 6 bases lying between them. As DNA, the CDR3 is TGTGCCAGCAGCTTAGCAGTCGGTCAGCCCCAGCATTTT. Protein product: CASSLAVGQPQHF.

The chain links TRBV7-2 to TRBJ2-2; D might be TRBD2 (6 bases). CDR3 size: 14 residues. V was cut by 5 bases and J by 1 base, with 8 bases left in between. CDR1 and CDR2 (germline): SGHTA, FQGNSA. Here the CDR3 DNA reads TGTGCCAGCAGCCAGGGACTGAACACCGGGGAGCTGTTTTTT. Translated, it gives CASSQGLNTGELFF.

This chain connects TRBV5-1 to TRBJ1-4; 9 nucleotides agree with TRBD1. The V segment lost 1 base and the J segment 4 bases; nucleotides outside the gene matches: 5. There are 16 residues in the CDR3. CDR1 SGHRS and CDR2 YFSETQ come from the germline V gene. CDR3 bases: TGCGCCAGCAGCTTGCAACAGGGGGCGGGTAATGAAAAACTGTTTTTT. Protein: CASSLQQGAGNEKLFF.

The chain is built from TRBV6-1 and TRBJ2-3; 7 bases line up with TRBD2. Germline CDR1 is MNHNS and CDR2 is SASEGT. Losses at the gene ends were 2 bases for V and 1 base for J; bases not matched to a gene: 6. The CDR3 is 16 amino acids. In DNA form, the CDR3 reads TGTGCCAGCAGTGAAACGACTAGCATTGGCACAGATACGCAGTATTTT. It translates to CASSETTSIGTDTQYF.

To note about this clone: A junction boundary mismatches the germline segment, possibly from a read error. The rearrangement links TRBV2 to TRBJ2-3, with 8 bases aligning to TRBD1. The germline CDR1 and CDR2 sequences are SNHLY and FYNNEI. CDR3 length: 15 residues. The CDR3 nucleotides read TGTGCCAACAGTCTAACAGGGGGATGGGGAGATACGCAGTATTTT. Protein sequence: CANSLTGGWGDTQYF. Complete variable domain (other parts from reference TRBV2 and TRBJ2-3): EPEVTQTPSHQVTQMGQEVILRCVPISNHLYFYWYRQILGQKVEFLVSFYNNEISEKSEIFDDQFSVERPDGSNFTLKIRSTKLEDSAMYFCANSLTGGWGDTQYFGPGTRLTVL.

This clone has a handful of counts. The chain recombines TRBV6-5 with TRBJ1-1; D is possibly TRBD1 (5 bases). The germline V and J ends were trimmed by 4 bases and 6 bases, with 9 bases remaining between them. CDR1 and CDR2 (germline): MNHEY, SVGAGI. This CDR3 spans 12 amino acids. CDR3 coding DNA: TGTGCCAGCAGTTCCCAGGGATCTGAAGCTTTCTTT. As protein: CASSSQGSEAFF.

This clone has just a few counts. V usage is TRBV7-9 and J usage is TRBJ2-7; 10 bases align to TRBD1. The CDR3 is made up of 15 amino acids. J was trimmed by 5 bases and V by 7 bases; bases with no gene match: 11. Germline lookup yields CDR1 SEHNR and CDR2 FQNEAQ (reference sequence). The CDR3 reads CASNLIGTGDHEQYF. The DNA for the CDR3 is TGTGCCAGCAACCTCATCGGGACAGGGGACCACGAGCAGTACTTC.

The V and J genes are TRBV6-5 and TRBJ1-2; the D gene is possibly TRBD1 (5 bases). The ends were cut back, 4 bases at V and 8 bases at J, with 8 bases in the middle. CDR1 is MNHEY, CDR2 SVGAGI, per germline. This CDR3 has 11 residues. The DNA of the CDR3 is TGTGCCAGCAGTTCAGGGTGGGGCTACACCTTC. Residues: CASSSGWGYTF.

The chain uses TRBV11-3 and TRBJ2-5; TRBD2 might be the D (6 bases). Per the germline V gene, CDR1 is SGHNT and CDR2 is YENEEA. With 1 base removed from V and 1 base from J, the gap between germline ends came to 7 bases. The CDR3 has 14 residues. The CDR3 protein is CASSLGRGQETQYF. For the CDR3, the DNA is TGTGCCAGCAGCTTAGGGCGGGGCCAAGAGACCCAGTACTTC.

This chain connects TRBV4-3 to TRBJ2-2, with D hard to call. Germline CDR1 LGHNA, CDR2 YSLEER. Trimming stripped 0 bases from V and 5 bases from J, with 13 bases between. The CDR3 has 16 residues. This CDR3 is CASSQDKRAPTGELFF. CDR3 in DNA: TGCGCCAGCAGCCAAGACAAAAGAGCCCCTACCGGGGAGCTGTTTTTT.

This rearrangement joins TRBV10-3 to TRBJ2-2, with 9 bases matching TRBD1. Trimming took 5 bases from V and 3 from J; bases not matched to a gene: 1. CDR1 ENHRY and CDR2 SYGVKD come from the germline V gene. CDR3 length equals 14 residues. In DNA form, the CDR3 reads TGTGCCATCAGTAGGACAGGGGACACCGGGGAGCTGTTTTTT. Amino acids: CAISRTGDTGELFF.

V is TRBV7-2 and J is TRBJ2-1, with 16 bases aligning to TRBD2. The CDR3 length is 16 residues. Germline CDR1 reads SGHTA; CDR2 reads FQGNSA. The J segment lost 12 bases and the V segment lost 1 base, leaving 6 bases of the junction unmatched. The CDR3 DNA sequence: TGTGCCAGCAGCTTAGTCGGGACTAGCGGGGGGGATGGGCAGTTCTTC. Protein product: CASSLVGTSGGDGQFF. Filled out from reference TRBV7-2 and TRBJ2-1, the complete variable domain reads GAGVSQSPSNKVTEKGKDVELRCDPISGHTALYWYRQSLGQGLEFLIYFQGNSAPDKSGLPSDRFSAERTGGSVSTLTIQRTQQEDSAVYLCASSLVGTSGGDGQFFGPGTRLTVL.

V usage is TRBV6-6 and J usage is TRBJ1-3; TRBD1 matches 7 bases. This CDR3 has 16 amino acids. V lost 2 bases and J lost 5; bases outside the gene matches: 9. Germline lookup yields CDR1 MNHNY and CDR2 SVGAGI (reference sequence). The CDR3 protein is CASSYNPQGPRNTIYF. DNA of the CDR3: TGTGCCAGCAGTTACAATCCACAGGGGCCAAGAAACACCATATATTTT.

The chain uses TRBV6-4 and TRBJ2-2, with 8 bases lining up with TRBD2. Germline CDR1 is MRHNA and CDR2 is SNTAGT. V dropped 4 bases and J dropped 4; count of bases not matched to a gene: 8. The CDR3 covers 16 residues. CDR3 protein: CASSVEGLVSTGELFF. The CDR3, as DNA: TGTGCCAGCAGTGTGGAGGGACTAGTATCCACCGGGGAGCTGTTTTTT.

The chain recombines TRBV29-1 with TRBJ1-4, with 9 bases lining up with TRBD1. Looked up from germline, CDR1 is SQVTM and CDR2 is ANQGSEA. V dropped 6 bases and J dropped 3; count of bases not matched to a gene: 11. The CDR3 spans 16 residues. The CDR3 loop is CSVHVQGAGANEKLFF. CDR3 DNA sequence: TGCAGCGTACACGTACAGGGGGCAGGAGCTAATGAAAAACTGTTTTTT.